This entry describes one T cell receptor (beta chain). Antigen unknown. The sample belongs to a study of cytomegalovirus exposure and HLA in healthy donors. It was with 60 Vbeta and 13 Jbeta primers that the PCR ran. Some clones are missing from TCRdb's copy, which holds only in-frame ones; the method was immunoSEQ multiplex PCR. This table has about 150,000 clones, about 82% appearing once. Findings and limits, study-wide: Sequence variants that were highly shared formed a cluster that was likely a sequencing artifact. Some segments of the V type, notably TRBV6-2 and TRBV6-3, were excluded as indistinguishable.

Germline CDR1 is ENHRY and CDR2 is SYGVKD. Trimming left V 2 bases short and J 4 bases short, with 8 bases between. The CDR3 spans 13 residues. This clonotype was obtained from a male donor in good health and CMV-seronegative. V and J are TRBV10-3 and TRBJ1-2, with unresolved D. Sequencing input: PBMCs. The chain's CDR3 is CAISEGSVYGYTF. As DNA, the CDR3 is TGTGCCATCAGTGAGGGTTCGGTCTATGGCTACACCTTC.